This T cell receptor beta chain stems from a study of T cell changes during pregnancy in multiple sclerosis. Only in-frame clones appear in the TCRdb table, and some are missing; sequencing was by immunoSEQ multiplex PCR. This table holds about 86,000 clones, around 90% found once. CDR3 size: 16 residues. The trim removed 6 bases at V and 0 bases at J, leaving 8 bases unmatched. Germline loops: CDR1 MNHNY, CDR2 SVGAGI (reference sequence). This chain links TRBV6-6 with TRBJ1-1; TRBD1 agrees at 9 bases. The sequence came from a female donor in good health, enrolled as a control in a pregnancy study. Sequences were derived from peripheral blood, sampled in the first trimester of pregnancy. The CDR3 bases are TGTGCCAGCAGCGAAACTAACAGGGGGCTGAACACTGAAGCTTTCTTT. Its protein product is CASSETNRGLNTEAFF.